This T cell receptor (beta chain) was captured by sequencing in a study of T cell responses to AZD1222 COVID-19 vaccine. Overall study context: Pooling was applied to second doses at about 4 or about 12 weeks.

V was clipped by 8 bases and J by 4 bases, with 11 bases between them. The CDR3 runs 12 residues. Germline V gene lookup returns CDR1 SNHLY and CDR2 FYNNEI. The study's findings and limits: Nearly half of spike-specific TCRs reportedly target unmutated variant regions. Only after the peak T cell response were repertoires sampled. The span of vaccine-associated CD4 TCRs extended across spike, with dominance at 160-218 and 743-854.

In this sample, this clone turned up once. Its antigen remains unknown. This table comes from immunoSEQ multiplex PCR, and its TCRdb copy is limited to in-frame clones, with some not included. The table lists about 100,000 clones, roughly 90% of them singletons, with 3.5% to 4.5% in the top ten. The sequencing used peripheral blood, collected on day 0 of AZD1222 vaccination. The chain couples TRBV2 to TRBJ2-5; D possibly corresponds to TRBD2 (6 bases). The clonotype originates from an adult in good health. CDR3 residues: CASGRRGETQYF. The CDR3 DNA sequence: TGTGCCAGCGGGAGGCGTGGAGAGACCCAGTACTTC.